Shown below are 21 T cell receptor beta chains from a single sample sequenced in a study of CD8+ T cells in alopecia areata. The treatment denotes: oral pan-JAK inhibitor, 5-10 mg twice daily. cDNA serving as the sequencing template came from extracted, reverse transcribed RNA. Sequencing used immunoSEQ multiplex PCR; TCRdb keeps in-frame clones, though not all of them. The sample comprises fewer than 250,000 clones, 50% to 60% of which are singletons, and 0.65% to 0.7% rests with the top ten. The sequenced sample was CD4+ T cells sorted from blood, obtained at week 4, from a patient treated with tofacitinib. The source of these receptors is a human donor with alopecia areata.

The genes are TRBV2 and TRBJ2-1, with D possibly being TRBD2 (5 bases). V shed 8 bases and J shed 13 bases, with 12 bases lying between them. The CDR3 covers 10 residues. Per the germline V gene, CDR1 is SNHLY and CDR2 is FYNNEI. The CDR3 bases are TGTGCCAGCGGATCACTAGGCCAGTTCTTC. Its protein product is CASGSLGQFF.

The chain recombines TRBV11-2 with TRBJ2-7; D unresolved. This CDR3 contains 12 residues. Germline values: CDR1 SGHAT, CDR2 FQNNGV. Trimming removed 4 bases at V and 3 bases at J, with 7 bases between. Here the CDR3 DNA reads TGTGCCAGCAGCTCGAGCTTCTACGAGCAGTACTTC. Amino acid sequence: CASSSSFYEQYF.

The rearrangement links TRBV6-5 to TRBJ2-4; D not certain. The CDR3 has 13 residues. The ends were cut back, 2 bases at V and 7 bases at J, with 9 bases in the middle. The germline CDR1 and CDR2 sequences are MNHEY and SVGAGI. The CDR3 region is CASSYTSRNIQYF. CDR3 DNA sequence: TGTGCCAGCAGTTACACCAGCAGGAACATTCAGTACTTC.

The chain combines TRBV2 with TRBJ2-5; D unclear. Trimming removed 8 bases at V and 8 bases at J, with 9 bases between. The V gene's germline CDR1 is SNHLY and CDR2 FYNNEI. The CDR3 is 10 amino acids. CDR3 protein: CASASRTQYF. CDR3 DNA sequence: TGTGCCAGCGCATCCCGTACCCAGTACTTC.

This chain links TRBV5-1 with TRBJ1-2, with D uncertain. The CDR3 runs to 13 residues. CDR1 and CDR2 from the germline V gene are SGHRS and YFSETQ. The V end was cut by 0 bases, the J end by 13 bases, with 16 bases between. In DNA, the CDR3 is TGCGCCAGCAGCTTGGCCAAGGGCGGCCAAGGCACCTTC. Amino acids: CASSLAKGGQGTF. The variable domain in full, with the rest retrieved from reference TRBV5-1 and TRBJ1-2, is KAGVTQTPRYLIKTRGQQVTLSCSPISGHRSVSWYQQTPGQGLQFLFEYFSETQRNKGNFPGRFSGRQFSNSRSEMNVSTLELGDSALYLCASSLAKGGQGTFGSGTRLTVV.

This clone appeared a single time. The chain uses TRBV6-5 and TRBJ2-5; the D gene could be TRBD1 or TRBD2 (7 bases each). Trimming took 10 bases from V and 4 from J, leaving 19 bases between them. The CDR3 contains 14 residues. Germline loops: CDR1 MNHEY, CDR2 SVGAGI. In nucleotides, the CDR3 is TGTGCCACGCGGGGGACAGCCCTCCGAGAGACCCAGTACTTC. Translated: CATRGTALRETQYF.

The chain is built from TRBV6-5 and TRBJ1-2; 7 positions match TRBD1. The J segment lost 8 bases and the V segment lost 0 bases, leaving 3 bases of the junction unmatched. The CDR3 consists of 13 residues. Germline V gene data show CDR1 as MNHEY and CDR2 as SVGAGI. The CDR3 DNA reads as TGTGCCAGCAGTTACTCGAGAGGGGGCGGCTACACCTTC. This gives the protein CASSYSRGGGYTF.

V usage is TRBV30 and J usage is TRBJ1-4, with 9 bases fitting TRBD1. The CDR3 consists of 13 residues. V lost 7 bases, J lost 11 bases, and 11 bases stayed unmatched. From germline, CDR1 is GTSNPN and CDR2 SVGIG (reference sequence). CDR3: CAFMRTGVWKLFF. CDR3 nucleotide sequence: TGTGCCTTCATGCGGACAGGGGTGTGGAAACTGTTTTTT.

The gene calls are TRBV27 and TRBJ2-1; no definite D call. The CDR3 totals 13 residues. V dropped 4 bases and J dropped 7 bases, with 11 bases sitting between them. Per germline, CDR1 MNHEY and CDR2 SMNVEV (reference sequence). DNA of the CDR3: TGTGCCAGCAGTTCTCGACCGGGTAATGAGCAGTTCTTC. Translated, it gives CASSSRPGNEQFF.

The gene calls are TRBV18 and TRBJ2-1; D ambiguous. Trimming took 6 bases from V and 7 from J, leaving 19 bases between them. From germline, CDR1 is KGHSH and CDR2 LQKENI. The CDR3 is 15 residues long. CDR3 protein: CASSRMGLGINEQFF. The CDR3, as DNA: TGTGCCAGCTCTCGAATGGGGTTGGGAATTAATGAGCAGTTCTTC.

The V call is TRBV30, the J call TRBJ1-2; D unclear. The germline CDR1 and CDR2 sequences are GTSNPN and SVGIG (reference sequence). Trimming shortened V by 0 bases and J by 4 bases, and 12 bases separated the two germline ends. This CDR3 contains 14 residues. The CDR3 DNA sequence: TGTGCCTGGAGTGTACAGCGGAGGACCTATGGCTACACCTTC. It translates to CAWSVQRRTYGYTF. The full variable domain, completed using reference TRBV30 and TRBJ1-2, is SQTIHQWPATLVQPVGSPLSLECTVEGTSNPNLYWYRQAAGRGLQLLFYSVGIGQISSEVPQNLSASRPQDRQFILSSKKLLLSDSGFYLCAWSVQRRTYGYTFGSGTRLTVV.

The chain has TRBV28 and TRBJ2-1; 11 bases map to TRBD2. This CDR3 is 16 amino acids long. The V gene's germline CDR1 is MDHEN and CDR2 SYDVKM. The ends lost 5 bases at V and 0 bases at J; junction bases unmatched: 3. The CDR3 DNA reads TGTGCCAGCAGTACCCTAGCGGGGGGCTCCTACAATGAGCAGTTCTTC. As protein: CASSTLAGGSYNEQFF.

This chain links TRBV9 with TRBJ2-2; 9 nucleotides agree with TRBD1. The CDR3 is 16 residues long. The junction had 5 bases not matched to a gene; V was cut back by 0 bases and J by 5 bases. Looked up from germline, CDR1 is SGDLS and CDR2 is YYNGEE. The CDR3 protein is CASSVVVTGGTGELFF. The CDR3 bases are TGTGCCAGCAGCGTAGTCGTGACAGGGGGAACCGGGGAGCTGTTTTTT.

J is TRBJ2-3 and V is TRBV29-1, with TRBD2 as a possible D gene (5 bases). Germline CDR1 is SQVTM and CDR2 is ANQGSEA. Trimming took off 3 bases at V and 8 bases at J, with 15 bases between the two ends. This CDR3 contains 13 residues. The CDR3 region is CSVEGIGVATQYF. CDR3 in DNA: TGCAGCGTTGAGGGGATCGGGGTCGCTACGCAGTATTTT.

This clone showed up just a few times. The chain employs TRBV19 and TRBJ2-5, with D perhaps TRBD1 (6 bases). Trimming took 3 bases from V and 3 from J, leaving 17 bases between them. From germline, CDR1 is LNHDA and CDR2 SQIVND (reference sequence). The CDR3 has 16 amino acids. CDR3 DNA sequence: TGTGCCAGTAGTATTGCTTCCTTGACAGGCAAAGAGACCCAGTACTTC. Residues: CASSIASLTGKETQYF.

The rearrangement joins TRBV7-2 to TRBJ2-4; D gene ambiguous. The V gene's germline CDR1 is SGHTA and CDR2 FQGNSA. V was trimmed by 5 bases and J by 8 bases, leaving 10 bases between them. This CDR3 spans 12 amino acids. CDR3 region: CASSLQFDIQYF. Here the CDR3 DNA reads TGTGCCAGCAGCCTCCAGTTCGACATTCAGTACTTC.

In its sample, this clone was seen a few times. The rearrangement joins TRBV27 to TRBJ2-7, with TRBD2 matching over 9 bases. This CDR3 contains 13 residues. After removal of 6 bases from V and 7 bases from J, the junction contained 7 bases not matched to a gene. In germline, CDR1 is MNHEY, CDR2 SMNVEV (reference sequence). Written as DNA, the CDR3 is TGTGCCAGCAGGAGGCGGGAGGGAAGAGAGCAGTACTTC. Encoded protein: CASRRREGREQYF.

V and J are TRBV25-1 and TRBJ1-5, with 8 bases aligning to TRBD1. Per the germline V gene, CDR1 is MGHDK and CDR2 is SYGVNS. The junction had 8 bases not matched to a gene; V was cut back by 4 bases and J by 6 bases. This CDR3 is 15 amino acids long. In nucleotides, the CDR3 is TGTGCCAGCAGTGGAGGACAGGGCGTTAGTCAGCCCCAGCATTTT. It is translated as CASSGGQGVSQPQHF.

The sample holds one count of this clone. The V call is TRBV29-1, the J call TRBJ2-1; maybe TRBD1 (5 bases). The V gene's germline CDR1 is SQVTM and CDR2 ANQGSEA. V shed 3 bases and J shed 5 bases, with 11 bases lying between them. This CDR3 is 13 amino acids long. CDR3 DNA: TGCAGCGTTGACCCAGGGATGCACAATGAGCAGTTCTTC. Translation gives CSVDPGMHNEQFF.

A word on this clone: Other DNA sequences in this sample translate to the same CDR3. The V gene is TRBV30, the J gene TRBJ2-1; D not certain. The CDR3 runs to 11 residues. Trimming left V 2 bases short and J 2 bases short, with 1 base between. The germline V gene has CDR1 GTSNPN and CDR2 SVGIG (reference sequence). CDR3 amino acids: CAWSPYNEQFF. The CDR3, as DNA: TGTGCCTGGAGTCCCTACAATGAGCAGTTCTTC.

The genes are TRBV29-1 and TRBJ2-7; 8 positions agree with TRBD1. CDR3 size: 15 residues. The junction had 5 bases not matched to a gene; V was cut back by 0 bases and J by 1 base. Germline V gene lookup returns CDR1 SQVTM and CDR2 ANQGSEA. CDR3 sequence: CSVEDPRTGSYEQYF. Here the CDR3 DNA reads TGCAGCGTTGAAGATCCAAGGACAGGGTCCTACGAGCAGTACTTC.